Below, 13 T cell receptor beta chains from the same sample are listed, as sequenced in a study of patients and donors after allogeneic stem cell transplantation. TCRdb used MiXCR to reprocess the RT-PCR reads, holding one entry per CDR3 protein. The profile shows 410,000 or so distinct CDR3 sequences, roughly 17% of them singletons. Sequenced: blood, either unsorted or a sorted T cell fraction (not recorded which). All receptors come from a human donor who was either an allogeneic HSCT recipient or a stem cell or donor lymphocyte infusion donor (not recorded which). It is not recorded whose cells these are; they may come from a transplant donor.

CDR3: CASSLVNTDTQYF. CDR3 DNA: TGTGCCAGCAGCTTAGTAAACACAGATACGCAGTATTTT. This chain links TRBV11-1 with TRBJ2-3, with D unresolved. The CDR3 length is 13 residues. V was pared by 1 base and J by 2 bases, with 4 bases between. Germline V gene lookup returns CDR1 SGHAT and CDR2 FQDESV (reference sequence).

This rearrangement joins TRBV19 to TRBJ1-5; TRBD1 might be the D (5 bases). This CDR3 contains 18 residues. The V gene lost 3 bases and the J gene lost 0 bases, with 18 bases spanning the gap. Germline CDR1 LNHDA, CDR2 SQIVND (reference sequence). Here the CDR3 DNA reads TGTGCCAGTAGTATCCGGGACCCGTCTCCTATTAGCAATCAGCCCCAGCATTTT. It yields the protein CASSIRDPSPISNQPQHF.

The CDR3 DNA reads as TGTGCCAGCAGCGTATTCCTAGGGCCCTCCTCTGGAAACACCATATATTTT. Amino acid sequence: CASSVFLGPSSGNTIYF. The chain links TRBV9 to TRBJ1-3; D gene ambiguous. Germline V CDR1 and CDR2: SGDLS, YYNGEE. The CDR3 is 17 amino acids. With 1 base removed from V and 0 bases from J, the gap between germline ends came to 14 bases.

This rearrangement joins TRBV4-2 to TRBJ2-7; 7 nucleotides match TRBD2. This CDR3 spans 14 amino acids. Germline V gene data show CDR1 as LGHNA and CDR2 as YNFKEQ. V lost 0 bases and J lost 3; bases outside the gene matches: 2. The CDR3, as DNA: TGTGCCAGCAGCCAAGATCGGGGGGACTACGAGCAGTACTTC. This gives the protein CASSQDRGDYEQYF.

This clonotype showed up just a few times. The CDR3 DNA reads as TGCGCCAGCAGCGGGACAGCTCCCCCCTACAATGAGCAGTTCTTC. Translation gives CASSGTAPPYNEQFF. The chain is built from TRBV5-1 and TRBJ2-1; 7 bases match TRBD1. V lost 4 bases to trimming and J lost 2 bases; unmatched junction nucleotides: 6. The V gene's germline CDR1 is SGHRS and CDR2 YFSETQ. The CDR3 length is 15 residues. The full variable domain, its missing parts supplied by reference TRBV5-1 and TRBJ2-1, is KAGVTQTPRYLIKTRGQQVTLSCSPISGHRSVSWYQQTPGQGLQFLFEYFSETQRNKGNFPGRFSGRQFSNSRSEMNVSTLELGDSALYLCASSGTAPPYNEQFFGPGTRLTVL.

This clonotype was detected only a few times. The chain recombines TRBV28 with TRBJ2-7; no firm D call. The CDR3 is made up of 13 amino acids. CDR1 and CDR2 (germline): MDHEN, SYDVKM. V was pared by 7 bases and J by 4 bases, with 14 bases between. Here the CDR3 DNA reads TGTGCCAGCAAGTCGAACATCCGGTACGAGCAGTACTTC. Translating gives CASKSNIRYEQYF.

J is TRBJ2-3 and V is TRBV7-2, with 8 bases matching TRBD2. Germline CDR1 is SGHTA and CDR2 is FQGNSA. The CDR3 length is 17 residues. J gave up 2 bases and V 2 bases, and 9 bases lay outside the gene matches. The CDR3 DNA is TGTGCCAGCAGCTTACCCGAAAGCGGGGGCTACACAGATACGCAGTATTTT. Amino acids: CASSLPESGGYTDTQYF.

CDR3 in DNA: TGTGCCAGCAAATATGGGGGAGGGTTGAACACTGAAGCTTTCTTT. Residues: CASKYGGGLNTEAFF. The J gene is TRBJ1-1, the V gene TRBV25-1; the D gene is possibly TRBD1 (5 bases). Trimming removed 7 bases from V and 0 bases from J, with 15 bases in between. The germline CDR1 and CDR2 sequences are MGHDK and SYGVNS. This CDR3 comprises 15 residues.

This chain uses TRBV3-1 with TRBJ2-7; D is unresolved. This CDR3 is 14 amino acids long. The V gene's germline CDR1 is LGHDT and CDR2 YNNKEL (reference sequence). Trimming pared 3 bases from V and 1 base from J, leaving 10 bases between. This CDR3 is CASSHPLRSYEQYF. The CDR3 nucleotides read TGTGCCAGCAGCCACCCCCTGCGATCCTACGAGCAGTACTTC.

Only a few counts were recorded for this clonotype. V and J are TRBV4-3 and TRBJ1-2, with TRBD1 matching over 8 bases. Unmatched junction bases numbered 1, after V lost 3 bases and J lost 4 bases. The germline V gene encodes CDR1 LGHNA and CDR2 YSLEER. The CDR3 extends over 13 amino acids. The CDR3 DNA is TGCGCCAGCAGCCATACAGGGGGCTATGGCTACACCTTC. Translated: CASSHTGGYGYTF.

The rearrangement joins TRBV5-6 to TRBJ1-1; 7 bases match TRBD1. The V gene's germline CDR1 is SGHDT and CDR2 YYEEEE. The junction had 8 bases not matched to a gene; V was cut back by 4 bases and J by 8 bases. The CDR3 has 13 amino acids. The CDR3 protein is CASSGRPGQEAFF. The CDR3 DNA sequence: TGTGCCAGCAGCGGGCGCCCGGGACAGGAAGCTTTCTTT.

The chain employs TRBV21-1 and TRBJ1-1; the table names TRBD1, a call not compared with the DNA. TRBV21-1 is a recognized pseudogene. The CDR3 is 15 amino acids. The CDR3 loop is CASSKAPGGDTEAFF. The CDR3 DNA is TGTGCCAGCAGCAAAGCGCCCGGGGGGGACACTGAAGCTTTCTTT.

This clonotype appeared a few times. The chain has TRBV20-1 and TRBJ2-1; no definite D call. The CDR3 covers 13 residues. Germline lookup yields CDR1 DFQATT and CDR2 SNEGSKA (reference sequence). V lost 5 bases and J lost 7, with 15 bases in between. CDR3 coding DNA: TGCAGTGCTCGGTCGTTAACTGCGAATGAGCAGTTCTTC. Translated, it gives CSARSLTANEQFF.